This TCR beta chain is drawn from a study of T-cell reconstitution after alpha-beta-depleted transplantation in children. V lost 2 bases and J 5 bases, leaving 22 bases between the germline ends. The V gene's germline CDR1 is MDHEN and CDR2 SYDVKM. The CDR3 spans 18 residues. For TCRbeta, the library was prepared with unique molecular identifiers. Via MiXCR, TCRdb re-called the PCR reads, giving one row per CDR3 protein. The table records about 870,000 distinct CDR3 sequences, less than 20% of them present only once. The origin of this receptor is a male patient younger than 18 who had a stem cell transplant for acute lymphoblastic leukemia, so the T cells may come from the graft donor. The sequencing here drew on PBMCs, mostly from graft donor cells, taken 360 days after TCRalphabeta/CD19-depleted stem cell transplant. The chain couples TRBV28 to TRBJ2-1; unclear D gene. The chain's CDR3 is CASSLVLYLGELNNEQFF. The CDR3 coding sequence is TGTGCCAGCAGTTTAGTTCTCTACCTTGGGGAACTCAACAATGAGCAGTTCTTC.